This T cell receptor (beta chain) was captured in a study of CD8 T cells in ankylosing spondylitis. This clonotype was picked up many times. Germline loops: CDR1 MRHNA, CDR2 SNTAGT. This CDR3 is 14 amino acids long. The V and J ends lost 6 bases and 2 bases, in that order; junction bases with no gene match: 2. It was by quantitative 5'-RACE with molecular barcodes that TCR beta libraries were made. TCRdb re-called the 5' RACE reads through MiXCR, storing one row per CDR3 protein. This table holds 240,000 or so distinct CDR3 sequences, around 11% found once. This rearrangement joins TRBV6-4 to TRBJ2-3; TRBD2 matches 10 bases. Sequenced input: blood, either unsorted or a sorted T cell fraction (not recorded which). The source is a male donor with ankylosing spondylitis or in good health (not recorded which). The CDR3 loop is CASRAGGTTDTQYF. CDR3 in DNA: TGTGCCAGCAGAGCGGGGGGGACCACAGATACGCAGTATTTT.